This T cell receptor (beta chain) stems from a study of T cell responses to AZD1222 COVID-19 vaccine. Background on the study: Some second doses came at about 4 weeks and others at about 12 weeks; these were pooled.

On this clone itself: Its antigen is not identified.

The CDR3 runs to 19 residues. Germline V gene lookup returns CDR1 SQVTM and CDR2 ANQGSEA. The V end was cut by 3 bases, the J end by 2 bases, with 26 bases between. Study conclusions and caveats: All repertoire sampling was performed exclusively after the peak T cell response.

TCRdb keeps only in-frame clones here, not all; method: immunoSEQ multiplex PCR. The sample shows about 150,000 clones, under 95% of them seen only once. This sequence was found in an adult in good health. The gene calls are TRBV29-1 and TRBJ1-5, with D hard to call. The sequences come from peripheral blood, collected on day 0 of AZD1222 vaccination. The CDR3 region is CSVDHKLAGRAFRNQPQHF. In DNA form, the CDR3 reads TGCAGCGTTGATCACAAGTTGGCAGGTCGGGCTTTTCGCAATCAGCCCCAGCATTTT.